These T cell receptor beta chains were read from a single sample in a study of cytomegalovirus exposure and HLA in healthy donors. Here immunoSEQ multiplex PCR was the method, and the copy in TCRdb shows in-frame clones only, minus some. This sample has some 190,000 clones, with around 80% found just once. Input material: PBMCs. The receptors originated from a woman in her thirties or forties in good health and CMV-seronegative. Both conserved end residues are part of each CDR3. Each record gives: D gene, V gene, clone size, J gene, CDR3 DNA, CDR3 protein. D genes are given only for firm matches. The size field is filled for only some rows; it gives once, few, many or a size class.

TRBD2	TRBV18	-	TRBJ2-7	TGTGCCAGCTCACCGACTAGCCCCTTAATCTCCTACGAGCAGTACTTC	CASSPTSPLISYEQYF
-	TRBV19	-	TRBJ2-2	TGTGCCAGTAGTATACCGGGGTTGGGCACCGGGGAGCTGTTTTTT	CASSIPGLGTGELFF
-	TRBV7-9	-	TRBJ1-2	TGTGCCAGCAGAATCGGACAGATAGGGTATGGCTACACCTTC	CASRIGQIGYGYTF
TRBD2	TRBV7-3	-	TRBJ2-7	TGTGCCAGCAGCGAATCTAGCGGGAGAAGCTCCTACGAGCAGTACTTC	CASSESSGRSSYEQYF
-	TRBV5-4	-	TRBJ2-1	TGTGCCAGCAGCTTGGCCATCGGTAATGAGCAGTTCTTC	CASSLAIGNEQFF
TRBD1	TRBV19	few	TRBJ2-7	TGTGCCAGTAGTATCTCGACAGGGATGCGCGAGCAGTACTTC	CASSISTGMREQYF
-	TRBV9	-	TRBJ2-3	TGTGCCAGCAGCGTAGCTACGGGAGTCGTGGCAGATACGCAGTATTTT	CASSVATGVVADTQYF
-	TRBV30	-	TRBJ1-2	TGTGCCTGGAGTGTACGGGAGGTCGAGGACTATGGCTACACCTTC	CAWSVREVEDYGYTF
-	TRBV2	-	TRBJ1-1	TGTGCCAGCAGCCTCGGGGACATCTCCCAAGCTTTCTTT	CASSLGDISQAFF
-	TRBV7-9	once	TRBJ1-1	TGTGCCAGCAGCCTCGGGACATCTTTGAACACTGAAGCTTTCTTT	CASSLGTSLNTEAFF
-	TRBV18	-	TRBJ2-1	TGTGCCAGCTCACCACGTACCCAGTCAGGGACCGGGGGCAATGAGCAGTTCTTC	CASSPRTQSGTGGNEQFF
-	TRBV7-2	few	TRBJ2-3	TGTGCCAGCAGCTCGCCCGGGGGACGACTTGCCACAGATACGCAGTATTTT	CASSSPGGRLATDTQYF
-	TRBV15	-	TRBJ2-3	TGTGCCACCAGCAGAGATCGGGCAGGGGGGGATACGCAGTATTTT	CATSRDRAGGDTQYF
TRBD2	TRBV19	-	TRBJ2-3	TGTGCCAGTACCAAGGGTCTTGGGACTAGAGCAGATACGCAGTATTTT	CASTKGLGTRADTQYF
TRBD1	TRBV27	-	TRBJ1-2	TGTGCCAGCAGCGGGGACAGGGGCGGCTACACCTTC	CASSGDRGGYTF
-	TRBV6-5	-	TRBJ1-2	TGTGCCAGCAGTCCGTTCCAGGTTCGGGGGTATGGCTACACCTTC	CASSPFQVRGYGYTF
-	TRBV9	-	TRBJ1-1	TGTGCCAGCAGCGTAGTCAGGGGCACTGAAGCTTTCTTT	CASSVVRGTEAFF
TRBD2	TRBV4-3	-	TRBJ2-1	TGCGCCAGCAGCCATCAAACTAGCGGGAGTGATGAGCAGTTCTTC	CASSHQTSGSDEQFF
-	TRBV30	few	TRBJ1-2	TGTGCCTGGAGTGCCGGTCGGGGTGGAAGCTATGGCTACACCTTC	CAWSAGRGGSYGYTF
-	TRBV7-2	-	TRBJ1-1	TGTGCCAGCAGCTTACAGGGCGGCACTGAAGCTTTCTTT	CASSLQGGTEAFF
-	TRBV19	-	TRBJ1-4	TGTGCCAGTACTGAGGTCGGCAGGGTTAATGAAAAACTGTTTTTT	CASTEVGRVNEKLFF
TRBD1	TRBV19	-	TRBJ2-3	TGTGCCAGTAGTCCCTCAGGGGGCCGGACAGATACGCAGTATTTT	CASSPSGGRTDTQYF
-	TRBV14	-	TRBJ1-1	TGTGCCAGCAGCCGGCAAACAGGGAACACTGAAGCTTTCTTT	CASSRQTGNTEAFF
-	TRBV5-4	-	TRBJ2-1	TGTGCCAGCAGCTTGGGACTCTCCTCCTACAATGAGCAGTTCTTC	CASSLGLSSYNEQFF
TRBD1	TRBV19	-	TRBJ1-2	TGTGCCAGTAGATCAACGGGACAGCATGGCTACACCTTC	CASRSTGQHGYTF
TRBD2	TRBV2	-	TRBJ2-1	TGTGCCAGCAGTGAGGGGGTAGCGGGAGATGAGCAGTTCTTC	CASSEGVAGDEQFF
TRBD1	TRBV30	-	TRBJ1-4	TGTGCCTGGGACCCGGGACAGGGTCGGGGTGAAAAACTGTTTTTT	CAWDPGQGRGEKLFF
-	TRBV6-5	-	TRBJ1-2	TGTGCCAGCCTAGACAGTGTCTATGGCTACACCTTC	CASLDSVYGYTF
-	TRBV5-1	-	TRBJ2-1	TGCGCCAGCAGCTCAGGGACACAAGACGGGAATGAGCAGTTCTTC	CASSSGTQDGNEQFF
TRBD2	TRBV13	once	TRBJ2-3	TGTGCCAGCAGCTATACTAGCGGGAGTAGCACAGATACGCAGTATTTT	CASSYTSGSSTDTQYF
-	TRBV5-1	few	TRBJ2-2	TGCGCCAGCATGGTTGGGACTGTGAACACCGGGGAGCTGTTTTTT	CASMVGTVNTGELFF
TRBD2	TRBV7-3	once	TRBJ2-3	TGTGCCAGCACCAAAGCGGGAGGGCCAGGAGATACGCAGTATTTT	CASTKAGGPGDTQYF
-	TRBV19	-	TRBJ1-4	TGTGCCAGTAGTAGACGGGGTGGGAATGAAAAACTGTTTTTT	CASSRRGGNEKLFF
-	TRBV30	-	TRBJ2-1	TGTGCCTGGAGTCGTAGCGGAGGTGCGTCCTACAATGAGCAGTTCTTC	CAWSRSGGASYNEQFF
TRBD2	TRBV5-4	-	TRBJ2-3	TGTGCCAGCGGAAAAGCGGGAGGAGGGGTAGATACGCAGTATTTT	CASGKAGGGVDTQYF
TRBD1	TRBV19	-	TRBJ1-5	TGTGCCAGTAGTATGGACAGGGGAGAGTTGCAGCCCCAGCATTTT	CASSMDRGELQPQHF
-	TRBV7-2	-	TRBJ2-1	TGTGCCAGCAGCTTATCTCCCGGGGTCTCCTACAATGAGCAGTTCTTC	CASSLSPGVSYNEQFF
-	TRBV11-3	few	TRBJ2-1	TGTGCCAGCAGCTTAGGCTTCGGCAGGGGTCATGAGCAGTTCTTC	CASSLGFGRGHEQFF
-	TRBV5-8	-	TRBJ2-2	TGTGCCAGCAGCTCCTTATCGGGGACATACACCGGGGAGCTGTTTTTT	CASSSLSGTYTGELFF
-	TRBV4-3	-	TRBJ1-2	TGCGCCAGCAGCCAAGTACGGGGGGACTTTAACTATGGCTACACCTTC	CASSQVRGDFNYGYTF
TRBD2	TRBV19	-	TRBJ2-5	TGTGCCAGTAGTATTAGCAGCGTAGCGGGAGACCAGGGGACCCAGTACTTC	CASSISSVAGDQGTQYF
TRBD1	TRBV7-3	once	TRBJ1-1	TGTGCCAGCAGCTTAACGGGGACAGGGGAAGGAGCTTTCTTT	CASSLTGTGEGAFF
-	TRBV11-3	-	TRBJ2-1	TGTGCCAGCAGCTTGATGGGGGGAAATGAGCAGTTCTTC	CASSLMGGNEQFF
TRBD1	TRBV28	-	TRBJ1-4	TGTGCCAGCAGCCCAGGGGGCAGGGATGAAAAACTGTTTTTT	CASSPGGRDEKLFF